These 4 T cell receptor beta chains originate from one sample sequenced in a study of OX40 agonist ivuxolimab in advanced cancers. The protocol was immunoSEQ multiplex PCR, while the TCRdb copy is restricted to in-frame clones and leaves out a portion. The sample lists roughly 79,000 clones, around 90% seen once, with 1.5% to 2% in the top ten. The input for sequencing was CD4+ or CD8+ T cells sorted from blood, taken in a trial of the OX40 agonist ivuxolimab. These receptors were obtained from an adult with an advanced solid tumor such as melanoma, head and neck, liver or kidney cancer.

For this clone: This CDR3 is also generated by other DNA sequences in the sample. The rearrangement joins TRBV7-9 to TRBJ2-1; D gene unclear. CDR3 length: 14 residues. Germline CDR1 and CDR2: SEHNR and FQNEAQ (reference sequence). Trimming stripped 2 bases from V and 0 bases from J, with 5 bases between. In DNA, the CDR3 is TGTGCCAGCAGCTTATCTGCCTCCTACAATGAGCAGTTCTTC. Its translation is CASSLSASYNEQFF.

This chain connects TRBV28 to TRBJ2-7; D not resolved. Trimming removed 2 bases from V and 0 bases from J, with 8 bases in between. The germline gives CDR1 MDHEN, CDR2 SYDVKM. The CDR3 extends over 14 amino acids. The DNA of the CDR3 is TGTGCCAGCAGTTTAGCGGCCAGCTCCTACGAGCAGTACTTC. This translates into CASSLAASSYEQYF.

CDR3 in amino acids: CASSQDYRYEQYF. CDR3 nucleotides: TGTGCCAGCAGCCAGGACTACCGCTACGAGCAGTACTTC. The J gene is TRBJ2-7, the V gene TRBV11-3, with a weak D call TRBD2 (6 bases). Per the germline V gene, CDR1 is SGHNT and CDR2 is YENEEA. The CDR3 covers 13 residues. Trimming took 5 bases from V and 3 from J, leaving 11 bases between them.

CDR3 nucleotide sequence: TGCGCCAGCAGCCCCGTGAATGGCTACGAGCAGTACTTC. Protein product: CASSPVNGYEQYF. The V gene is TRBV5-1, the J gene TRBJ2-7; no clear D. This CDR3 comprises 13 residues. V lost 4 bases and J 3 bases, leaving 11 bases between the germline ends. Germline V gene sequence: CDR1 SGHRS, CDR2 YFSETQ.